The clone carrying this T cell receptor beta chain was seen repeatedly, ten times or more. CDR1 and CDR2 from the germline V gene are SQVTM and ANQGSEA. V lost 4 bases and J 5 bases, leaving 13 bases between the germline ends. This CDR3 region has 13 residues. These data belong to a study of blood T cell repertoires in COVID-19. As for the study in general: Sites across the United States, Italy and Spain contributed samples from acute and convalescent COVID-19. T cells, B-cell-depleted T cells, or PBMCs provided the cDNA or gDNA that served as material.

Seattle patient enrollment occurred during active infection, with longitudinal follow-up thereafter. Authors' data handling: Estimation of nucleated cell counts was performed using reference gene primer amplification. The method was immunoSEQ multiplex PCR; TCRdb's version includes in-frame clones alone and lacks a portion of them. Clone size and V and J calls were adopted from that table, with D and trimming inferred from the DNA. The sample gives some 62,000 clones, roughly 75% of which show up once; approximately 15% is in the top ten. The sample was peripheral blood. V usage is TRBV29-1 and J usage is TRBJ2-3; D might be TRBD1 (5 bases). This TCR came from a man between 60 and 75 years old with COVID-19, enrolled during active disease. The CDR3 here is CSVGTRVIDTQYF. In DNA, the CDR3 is TGCAGCGTTGGGACAAGAGTTATAGATACGCAGTATTTT.